A selection of T cell receptor beta chains follows, all from one sample in a study of blood T cell repertoires in COVID-19. The assay was immunoSEQ multiplex PCR, and TCRdb's table has in-frame clones only and misses some. The data hold roughly 350,000 clones, with approximately 91% observed a single time. Sample: peripheral blood. All receptors derive from a woman between 65 and 79 years old with COVID-19, enrolled during active disease. Both conserved end residues are part of each CDR3. Fields, in order: CDR3 protein, CDR3 DNA, V gene, J gene, clone size, D gene. The D gene is left open where the match is weak. Size values are once, few and many counts, or a class for expanded clones, and some rows have none.

CDR3aa: CASSDDQGEKLFF; CDR3nt: TGTGCCAGCAGTGACGACCAGGGGGAAAAACTGTTTTTT; v_gene: TRBV2; j_gene: TRBJ1-4; abundance: few; d_gene: .
CDR3aa: CATSALGQGKGETQYF; CDR3nt: TGTGCCACCAGTGCCCTGGGACAGGGAAAAGGAGAGACCCAGTACTTC; v_gene: TRBV24-1; j_gene: TRBJ2-5; abundance: .; d_gene: TRBD1
CDR3aa: CASTRFAIRDEQYF; CDR3nt: TGTGCCAGCACCCGATTCGCAATTCGGGACGAGCAGTACTTC; v_gene: TRBV7-9; j_gene: TRBJ2-7; abundance: .; d_gene: .
CDR3aa: CASGTGDGNEQYF; CDR3nt: TGTGCCAGTGGGACAGGGGATGGGAACGAGCAGTACTTC; v_gene: TRBV12-3/TRBV12-4; j_gene: TRBJ2-7; abundance: .; d_gene: TRBD1
CDR3aa: CAWSKTGNTIYF; CDR3nt: TGTGCCTGGAGTAAGACCGGGAACACCATATATTTT; v_gene: TRBV30; j_gene: TRBJ1-3; abundance: .; d_gene: .
CDR3aa: CASSGTGGNQPQHF; CDR3nt: TGTGCCAGCTCCGGGACAGGAGGGAATCAGCCCCAGCATTTT; v_gene: TRBV19; j_gene: TRBJ1-5; abundance: .; d_gene: TRBD1
CDR3aa: CAISRDREYEQYF; CDR3nt: TGTGCCATCAGCCGGGACAGGGAGTACGAGCAGTACTTC; v_gene: TRBV10-3; j_gene: TRBJ2-7; abundance: .; d_gene: TRBD1
CDR3aa: CASSPGDSYSGNTIYF; CDR3nt: TGTGCCAGCTCACCGGGGGACTCCTACTCTGGAAACACCATATATTTT; v_gene: TRBV18; j_gene: TRBJ1-3; abundance: few; d_gene: .
CDR3aa: CASRRTATNEKLFF; CDR3nt: TGTGCCAGTAGGAGGACAGCAACTAATGAAAAACTGTTTTTT; v_gene: TRBV19; j_gene: TRBJ1-4; abundance: .; d_gene: .
CDR3aa: CASSRNQGENTGELFF; CDR3nt: TGTGCCAGCTCACGGAATCAAGGGGAGAACACCGGGGAGCTGTTTTTT; v_gene: TRBV18; j_gene: TRBJ2-2; abundance: .; d_gene: .
CDR3aa: CASSLVAGGAFSTNEKLFF; CDR3nt: TGTGCCAGCAGCTTGGTAGCAGGGGGCGCTTTTTCCACTAATGAAAAACTGTTTTTT; v_gene: TRBV5-6; j_gene: TRBJ1-4; abundance: .; d_gene: TRBD1
CDR3aa: CASSLNEEGRTFF; CDR3nt: TGTGCCAGCAGCTTAAATGAAGAGGGTAGGACTTTCTTT; v_gene: TRBV7-3; j_gene: TRBJ1-1; abundance: .; d_gene: .
CDR3aa: CASSPGQGGTEAFF; CDR3nt: TGTGCCAGCAGCCCAGGACAGGGTGGGACTGAAGCTTTCTTT; v_gene: TRBV6-5; j_gene: TRBJ1-1; abundance: .; d_gene: TRBD1
CDR3aa: CAWRRQGAYEQYF; CDR3nt: TGTGCCTGGAGGAGACAGGGGGCTTACGAGCAGTACTTC; v_gene: TRBV30; j_gene: TRBJ2-7; abundance: .; d_gene: TRBD1
CDR3aa: CASSLSTEAFF; CDR3nt: TGTGCCAGCAGCTTATCTACTGAAGCTTTCTTT; v_gene: TRBV7-9; j_gene: TRBJ1-1; abundance: .; d_gene: .
CDR3aa: CASSYAPRGQETQYF; CDR3nt: TGTGCCAGCAGTTACGCCCCCAGGGGACAAGAGACCCAGTACTTC; v_gene: TRBV6-5; j_gene: TRBJ2-5; abundance: .; d_gene: .
CDR3aa: CASSPARTGNTEAFF; CDR3nt: TGTGCCAGCAGCCCGGCCCGGACAGGGAACACTGAAGCTTTCTTT; v_gene: TRBV4-2; j_gene: TRBJ1-1; abundance: once; d_gene: TRBD1
CDR3aa: CASSYLGPSSGNTIYF; CDR3nt: TGTGCCAGCAGTTACCTGGGTCCTAGCTCTGGAAACACCATATATTTT; v_gene: TRBV6-6; j_gene: TRBJ1-3; abundance: once; d_gene: .
CDR3aa: CASSDYTSTGELFF; CDR3nt: TGTGCCAGCAGCGACTATACGTCTACCGGGGAGCTGTTTTTT; v_gene: TRBV6-5; j_gene: TRBJ2-2; abundance: .; d_gene: .
CDR3aa: CAWSVGSQGNSPLHF; CDR3nt: TGTGCCTGGAGTGTAGGTTCCCAGGGAAATTCACCCCTCCACTTT; v_gene: TRBV30; j_gene: TRBJ1-6; abundance: .; d_gene: .
CDR3aa: CASSFQGAGNTIYF; CDR3nt: TGTGCCAGCAGCTTCCAGGGGGCAGGAAACACCATATATTTT; v_gene: TRBV7-2; j_gene: TRBJ1-3; abundance: .; d_gene: TRBD1
CDR3aa: CASSLEGANTIYF; CDR3nt: TGTGCCAGCAGCTTGGAGGGGGCAAACACCATATATTTT; v_gene: TRBV5-4; j_gene: TRBJ1-3; abundance: .; d_gene: TRBD1
CDR3aa: CASSPLAGQSVMNTEAFF; CDR3nt: TGTGCCAGCTCACCACTAGCAGGACAGAGTGTAATGAACACTGAAGCTTTCTTT; v_gene: TRBV18; j_gene: TRBJ1-1; abundance: .; d_gene: .
CDR3aa: CASSVIQQNTEAFF; CDR3nt: TGTGCCAGCAGCGTCATACAACAGAACACTGAAGCTTTCTTT; v_gene: TRBV9; j_gene: TRBJ1-1; abundance: .; d_gene: .
CDR3aa: CASSFTAGGLNTDTQYF; CDR3nt: TGCGCCAGCAGCTTTACAGCGGGGGGGCTAAACACAGATACGCAGTATTTT; v_gene: TRBV5-1; j_gene: TRBJ2-3; abundance: .; d_gene: TRBD2
CDR3aa: CASSLSQSDTQYF; CDR3nt: TGTGCCAGCAGCTTAAGTCAGTCAGATACGCAGTATTTT; v_gene: TRBV7-2; j_gene: TRBJ2-3; abundance: .; d_gene: .
CDR3aa: CASSAGVGEQYF; CDR3nt: TGTGCCAGCAGCGCCGGGGTAGGCGAGCAGTACTTC; v_gene: TRBV9; j_gene: TRBJ2-7; abundance: once; d_gene: .
CDR3aa: CASSSGQSYNEQFF; CDR3nt: TGTGCCAGCAGTTCTGGACAGTCCTACAATGAGCAGTTCTTC; v_gene: TRBV28; j_gene: TRBJ2-1; abundance: few; d_gene: .
CDR3aa: CASSLNPPGSSYNEQFF; CDR3nt: TGTGCCAGCAGCCTAAATCCCCCCGGGAGCTCCTACAATGAGCAGTTCTTC; v_gene: TRBV6-2/TRBV6-3; j_gene: TRBJ2-1; abundance: few; d_gene: .
CDR3aa: CSVEDRDSLRNIQYF; CDR3nt: TGCAGCGTTGAAGATCGGGACAGCCTGAGGAACATTCAGTACTTC; v_gene: TRBV29-1; j_gene: TRBJ2-4; abundance: .; d_gene: TRBD1
CDR3aa: CAWRVQGVTEAFF; CDR3nt: TGTGCCTGGAGAGTACAGGGTGTGACTGAAGCTTTCTTT; v_gene: TRBV30; j_gene: TRBJ1-1; abundance: .; d_gene: .
CDR3aa: CASSSDRSNSPLHF; CDR3nt: TGTGCCAGCAGCTCGGACAGGTCCAATTCACCCCTCCACTTT; v_gene: TRBV28; j_gene: TRBJ1-6; abundance: once; d_gene: TRBD1
CDR3aa: CASSLWGQGPPNYGYTF; CDR3nt: TGTGCCAGCAGTTTATGGGGACAGGGGCCCCCCAACTATGGCTACACCTTC; v_gene: TRBV27; j_gene: TRBJ1-2; abundance: .; d_gene: TRBD1
CDR3aa: CASSPYDRGNSNQPQHF; CDR3nt: TGTGCCAGCAGTCCTTACGACAGGGGGAATAGCAATCAGCCCCAGCATTTT; v_gene: TRBV28; j_gene: TRBJ1-5; abundance: .; d_gene: TRBD1
CDR3aa: CASSLTRVGPSSEQYF; CDR3nt: TGCGCCAGCAGCCTAACCCGGGTGGGGCCGAGCTCCGAGCAGTACTTC; v_gene: TRBV5-1; j_gene: TRBJ2-7; abundance: .; d_gene: .
CDR3aa: CASSSARTGSGELFF; CDR3nt: TGTGCCAGCAGCTCAGCCCGGACAGGGTCCGGGGAGCTGTTTTTT; v_gene: TRBV7-2; j_gene: TRBJ2-2; abundance: .; d_gene: TRBD1